This T cell receptor (beta chain) was captured by sequencing in a study of blood T cell repertoires in COVID-19. The method was immunoSEQ multiplex PCR; TCRdb's version includes in-frame clones alone and lacks a portion of them. The profile shows around 95,000 clones, around four fifths of them singletons. This receptor was taken from a man between 65 and 80 years old with active or convalescent COVID-19. Source material: peripheral blood.

The chain's CDR3 is CASRSLGTGALTNSGNTIYF. CDR3 DNA sequence: TGTGCCAGCAGATCGTTAGGGACAGGGGCCCTCACGAACTCTGGAAACACCATATATTTT. The chain joins TRBV27 to TRBJ1-3; TRBD1 aligns across 10 bases. The CDR3 has 20 amino acids. Trimming cost V 6 bases and J 0 bases; bases outside gene matches: 17. Germline V gives CDR1 MNHEY, CDR2 SMNVEV (reference sequence).